This T cell receptor (beta chain) is from a study of blood T cell repertoires in COVID-19. Study overall: Acute and convalescent COVID-19 samples came from the United States, Italy and Spain. PBMCs, B-cell-depleted T cells, or T cells were the source of the cDNA or gDNA that made up the material.

In germline, CDR1 is LGHNT, CDR2 FRNRAP. J gave up 5 bases and V 1 base, and 4 bases lay outside the gene matches. The CDR3 runs to 14 residues. In the original processing: From reference gene primer amplification, estimates of nucleated cell counts were derived. Clones were read by immunoSEQ multiplex PCR, and TCRdb kept only the in-frame ones, dropping some. V, J and clone size are those of that table, while D and trimming were read from the DNA. The repertoire holds under 20,000 clones, roughly 81% seen once, with roughly 8% in the top ten. This clone has just one count. Input material: peripheral blood. This chain connects TRBV12-5 to TRBJ1-1; 7 nucleotides align to TRBD1. This TCR derives from a man in his sixties with acute or convalescent COVID-19. CDR3: CASGLEGARTEAFF. CDR3 DNA sequence: TGTGCTAGTGGTTTGGAGGGGGCGCGAACTGAAGCTTTCTTT.